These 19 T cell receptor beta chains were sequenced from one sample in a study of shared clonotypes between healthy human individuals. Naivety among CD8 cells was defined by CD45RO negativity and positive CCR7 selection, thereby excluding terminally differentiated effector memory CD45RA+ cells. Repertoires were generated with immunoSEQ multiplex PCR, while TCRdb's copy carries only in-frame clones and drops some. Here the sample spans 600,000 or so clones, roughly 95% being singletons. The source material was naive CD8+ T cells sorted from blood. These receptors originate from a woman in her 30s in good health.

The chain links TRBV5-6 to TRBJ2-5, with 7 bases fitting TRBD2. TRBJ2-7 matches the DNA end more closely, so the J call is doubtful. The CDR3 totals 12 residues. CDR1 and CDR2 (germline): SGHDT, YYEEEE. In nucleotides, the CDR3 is TGTGCCAGCAGTACTAGCGCAAACGAGCAGTACTTC. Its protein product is CASSTSANEQYF.

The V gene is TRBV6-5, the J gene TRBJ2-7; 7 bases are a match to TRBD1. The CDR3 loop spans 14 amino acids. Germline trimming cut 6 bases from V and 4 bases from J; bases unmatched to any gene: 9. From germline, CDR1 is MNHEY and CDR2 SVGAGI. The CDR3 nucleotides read TGTGCCAGCAGCCGACCGGGACAGATGTACGAGCAGTACTTC. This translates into CASSRPGQMYEQYF.

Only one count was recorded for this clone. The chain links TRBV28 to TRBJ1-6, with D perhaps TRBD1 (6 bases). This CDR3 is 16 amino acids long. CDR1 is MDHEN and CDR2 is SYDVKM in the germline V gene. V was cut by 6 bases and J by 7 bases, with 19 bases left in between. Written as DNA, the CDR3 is TGTGCCAGCAGAAGCACTACAGGGTATTTGAATTCACCCCTCCACTTT. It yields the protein CASRSTTGYLNSPLHF.

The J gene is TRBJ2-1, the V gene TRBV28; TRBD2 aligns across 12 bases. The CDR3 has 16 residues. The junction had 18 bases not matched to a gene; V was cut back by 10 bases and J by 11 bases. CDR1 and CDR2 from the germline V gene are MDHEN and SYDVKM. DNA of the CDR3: TGTGCCACGTCCCAAGCTAGCGGGAGGGCTGAGAGGCAGCAGTTCTTC. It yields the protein CATSQASGRAERQQFF.

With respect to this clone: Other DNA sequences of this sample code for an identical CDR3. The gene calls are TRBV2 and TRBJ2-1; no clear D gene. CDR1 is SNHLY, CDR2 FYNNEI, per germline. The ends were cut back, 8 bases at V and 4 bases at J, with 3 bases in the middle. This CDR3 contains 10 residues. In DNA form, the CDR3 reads TGTGCCAGCCGATACAATGAGCAGTTCTTC. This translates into CASRYNEQFF.

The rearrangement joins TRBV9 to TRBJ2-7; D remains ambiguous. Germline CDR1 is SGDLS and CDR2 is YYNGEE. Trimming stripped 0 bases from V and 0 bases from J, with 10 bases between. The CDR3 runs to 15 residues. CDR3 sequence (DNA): TGTGCCAGCAGCGTAGGTGGATCCTACTCCTACGAGCAGTACTTC. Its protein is CASSVGGSYSYEQYF.

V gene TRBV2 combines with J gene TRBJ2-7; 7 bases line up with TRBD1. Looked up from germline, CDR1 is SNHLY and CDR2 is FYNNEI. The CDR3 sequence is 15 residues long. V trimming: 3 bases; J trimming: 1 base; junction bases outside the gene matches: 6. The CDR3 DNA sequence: TGTGCCAGCAGTGACGACAGGGACCCTTCCTACGAGCAGTACTTC. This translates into CASSDDRDPSYEQYF.

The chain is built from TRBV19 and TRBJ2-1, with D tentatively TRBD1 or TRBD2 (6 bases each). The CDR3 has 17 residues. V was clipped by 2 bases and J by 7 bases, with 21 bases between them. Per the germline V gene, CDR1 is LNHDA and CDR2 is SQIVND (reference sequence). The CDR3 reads CASSIILVGGHENEQFF. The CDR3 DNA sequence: TGTGCCAGTAGTATAATTCTCGTCGGGGGACATGAGAATGAGCAGTTCTTC.

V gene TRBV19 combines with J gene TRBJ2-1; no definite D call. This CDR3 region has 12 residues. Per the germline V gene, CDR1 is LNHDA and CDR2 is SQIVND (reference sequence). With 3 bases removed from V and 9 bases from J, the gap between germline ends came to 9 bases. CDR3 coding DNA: TGTGCCAGTAGTATTTTGTCGAGTGAGCAGTTCTTC. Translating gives CASSILSSEQFF.

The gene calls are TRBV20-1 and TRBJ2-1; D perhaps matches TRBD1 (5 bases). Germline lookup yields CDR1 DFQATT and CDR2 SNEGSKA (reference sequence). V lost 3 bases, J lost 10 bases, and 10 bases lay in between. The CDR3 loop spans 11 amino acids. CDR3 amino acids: CSASSGAEQFF. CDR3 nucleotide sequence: TGCAGTGCTAGTTCTGGGGCGGAGCAGTTCTTC.

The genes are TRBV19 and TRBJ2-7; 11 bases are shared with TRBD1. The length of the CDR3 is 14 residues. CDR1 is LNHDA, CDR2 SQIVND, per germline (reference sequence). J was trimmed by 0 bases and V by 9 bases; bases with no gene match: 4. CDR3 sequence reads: CASMDRGLSYEQYF. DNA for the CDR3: TGTGCCAGCATGGACAGGGGGCTCTCCTACGAGCAGTACTTC.

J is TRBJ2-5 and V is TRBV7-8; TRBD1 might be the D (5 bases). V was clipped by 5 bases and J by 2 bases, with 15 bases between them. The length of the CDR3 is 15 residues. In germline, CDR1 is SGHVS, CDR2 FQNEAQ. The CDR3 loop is CASSPGRTQQETQYF. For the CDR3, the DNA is TGTGCCAGCAGCCCCGGGCGGACACAGCAAGAGACCCAGTACTTC.

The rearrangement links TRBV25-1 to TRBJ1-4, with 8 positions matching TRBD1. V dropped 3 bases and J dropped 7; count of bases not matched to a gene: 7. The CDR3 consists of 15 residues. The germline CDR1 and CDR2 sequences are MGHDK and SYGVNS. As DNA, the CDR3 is TGTGCCAGCAGTGATCGACAGGGGAGGAGTGAAAAACTGTTTTTT. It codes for CASSDRQGRSEKLFF.

Here the CDR3 DNA reads TGTGCCAGCGGACAGGGGGGGATTAATGAAAAACTGTTTTTT. Its protein is CASGQGGINEKLFF. The chain combines TRBV9 with TRBJ1-4; 10 nucleotides line up with TRBD1. The V segment lost 7 bases and the J segment 4 bases; nucleotides outside the gene matches: 4. Per the germline V gene, CDR1 is SGDLS and CDR2 is YYNGEE. This CDR3 region has 14 residues. The full variable domain, completed using reference TRBV9 and TRBJ1-4, is DSGVTQTPKHLITATGQRVTLRCSPRSGDLSVYWYQQSLDQGLQFLIQYYNGEERAKGNILERFSAQQFPDLHSELNLSSLELGDSALYFCASGQGGINEKLFFGSGTQLSVL.

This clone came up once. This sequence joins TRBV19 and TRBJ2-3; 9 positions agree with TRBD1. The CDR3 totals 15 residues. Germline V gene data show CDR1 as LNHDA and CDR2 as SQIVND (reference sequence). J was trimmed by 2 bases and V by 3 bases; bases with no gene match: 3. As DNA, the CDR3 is TGTGCCAGTAGTATGGGGACAGGGAACACAGATACGCAGTATTTT. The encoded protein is CASSMGTGNTDTQYF.

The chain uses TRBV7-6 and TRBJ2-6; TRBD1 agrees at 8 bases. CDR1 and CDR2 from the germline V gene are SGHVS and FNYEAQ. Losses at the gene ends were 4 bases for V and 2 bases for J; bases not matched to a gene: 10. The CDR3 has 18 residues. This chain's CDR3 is CASSSGQGSTTGANVLTF. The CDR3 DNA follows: TGTGCCAGCAGCTCCGGACAGGGAAGTACCACTGGGGCCAACGTCCTGACTTTC. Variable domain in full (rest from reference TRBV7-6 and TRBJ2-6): GAGVSQSPRYKVTKRGQDVALRCDPISGHVSLYWYRQALGQGPEFLTYFNYEAQQDKSGLPNDRFSAERPEGSISTLTIQRTEQRDSAMYRCASSSGQGSTTGANVLTFGAGSRLTVL.

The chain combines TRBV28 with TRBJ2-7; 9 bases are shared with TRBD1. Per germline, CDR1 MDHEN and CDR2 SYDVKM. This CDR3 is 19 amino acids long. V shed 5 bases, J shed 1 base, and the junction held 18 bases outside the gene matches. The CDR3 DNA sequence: TGTGCCAGCAGTCCCATCCAAGGGGACAGGGCAAAATATTCCTACGAGCAGTACTTC. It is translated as CASSPIQGDRAKYSYEQYF. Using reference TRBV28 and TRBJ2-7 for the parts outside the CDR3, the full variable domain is DVKVTQSSRYLVKRTGEKVFLECVQDMDHENMFWYRQDPGLGLRLIYFSYDVKMKEKGDIPEGYSVSREKKERFSLILESASTNQTSMYLCASSPIQGDRAKYSYEQYFGPGTRLTVT.

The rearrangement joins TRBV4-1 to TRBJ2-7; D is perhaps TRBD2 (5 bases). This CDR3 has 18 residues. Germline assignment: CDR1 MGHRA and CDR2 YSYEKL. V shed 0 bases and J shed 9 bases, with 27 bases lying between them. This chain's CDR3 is CASSQDAAGSGVYEGQYF. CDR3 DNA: TGCGCCAGCAGCCAAGATGCGGCAGGTTCCGGCGTTTACGAGGGGCAGTACTTC.

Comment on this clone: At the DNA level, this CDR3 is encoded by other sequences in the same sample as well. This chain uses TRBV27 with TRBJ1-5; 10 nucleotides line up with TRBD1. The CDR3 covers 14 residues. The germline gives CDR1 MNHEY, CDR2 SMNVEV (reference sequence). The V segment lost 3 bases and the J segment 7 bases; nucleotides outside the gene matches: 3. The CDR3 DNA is TGTGCCAGCAGTTTTGGGACAGGGGACCAGCCCCAGCATTTT. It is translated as CASSFGTGDQPQHF.